Below, 22 T cell receptor beta chains from the same sample are listed, as sequenced in a study of T cells in localized non-small cell lung cancer. TCRdb's table, derived via immunoSEQ multiplex PCR, lists solely in-frame clones and lacks some. Here the sample spans tens of thousands of clones, roughly 75% being singletons. The sequencing here drew on peripheral blood, taken before any cancer treatment. These TCRs come from a male donor aged 60 or over with stage II squamous cell lung carcinoma.

This clone has just one count. The gene calls are TRBV5-5 and TRBJ1-1; a possible D gene is TRBD1 (6 bases). CDR1 and CDR2 (germline): SGHKS, YYEKEE (reference sequence). Trimming took 2 bases from V and 3 from J, leaving 14 bases between them. This CDR3 has 15 residues. This CDR3 is CASSFPGDGDTEAFF. In DNA form, the CDR3 reads TGTGCCAGCAGCTTTCCAGGGGATGGGGACACTGAAGCTTTCTTT.

This chain joins TRBV6-5 and TRBJ1-2; a possible D gene is TRBD1 (6 bases). This CDR3 is 14 amino acids long. The germline V gene has CDR1 MNHEY and CDR2 SVGAGI. Trimming removed 6 bases from V and 3 bases from J, with 14 bases in between. Written as DNA, the CDR3 is TGTGCCAGCAGAAAGGGGGGTCGGGACTATGGCTACACCTTC. Amino acid sequence: CASRKGGRDYGYTF.

The chain links TRBV6-5 to TRBJ1-5; D unresolved. Germline V gene sequence: CDR1 MNHEY, CDR2 SVGAGI. Trimming stripped 0 bases from V and 6 bases from J, with 6 bases between. The CDR3 runs 13 residues. The CDR3 protein is CASSYSYGQPQHF. In DNA form, the CDR3 reads TGTGCCAGCAGTTACTCCTATGGTCAGCCCCAGCATTTT.

This clone was seen only a few times. The CDR3 bases are TGTGCCAGCAGTTTGTTCGGGGGGAAGAACACTGAAGCTTTCTTT. The encoded protein is CASSLFGGKNTEAFF. The chain has TRBV27 and TRBJ1-1, with D possibly matching TRBD1 (5 bases). Deletions cut 3 bases from V and 1 base from J, with 12 bases between. CDR1 and CDR2 from the germline V gene are MNHEY and SMNVEV (reference sequence). This CDR3 comprises 15 residues.

The CDR3 is CASRLEVRTEAFF. CDR3 nucleotide sequence: TGTGCCAGCAGACTAGAGGTTCGGACTGAAGCTTTCTTT. V gene TRBV6-5 combines with J gene TRBJ1-1; no reliable D call. CDR3 length: 13 amino acids. Looked up from germline, CDR1 is MNHEY and CDR2 is SVGAGI. V lost 6 bases, J lost 5 bases, and 13 bases lay in between.

This chain joins TRBV6-5 and TRBJ2-3; D gene uncertain. Germline V gene data show CDR1 as MNHEY and CDR2 as SVGAGI. V shed 0 bases and J shed 4 bases, with 11 bases lying between them. This CDR3 region has 15 residues. CDR3: CASSYSNALADTQYF. The CDR3 coding sequence is TGTGCCAGCAGTTACTCGAATGCCCTGGCAGATACGCAGTATTTT.

Comment on this clone: The sample holds other DNA sequences that translate to the same CDR3. The V gene is TRBV29-1, the J gene TRBJ2-7, with TRBD1 matching 9 bases. This CDR3 has 14 amino acids. Germline CDR1 and CDR2: SQVTM and ANQGSEA. V gave up 2 bases and J gave up 2 bases; unmatched junction bases: 4. The DNA for the CDR3 is TGCAGCGTTGAAAAAGGGACAGGGCCCTACGAGCAGTACTTC. Its protein product is CSVEKGTGPYEQYF.

The rearrangement links TRBV6-5 to TRBJ2-5; 7 bases map to TRBD1. This CDR3 comprises 13 residues. CDR1 is MNHEY and CDR2 is SVGAGI in the germline V gene. Trimming removed 7 bases from V and 5 bases from J; junction bases left unmatched: 7. Written as DNA, the CDR3 is TGTGCCAGCAAGCGACAGGGCGGGGAGACCCAGTACTTC. As protein: CASKRQGGETQYF.

This clone has a handful of counts. This chain uses TRBV19 with TRBJ2-1; D is unresolved. From germline, CDR1 is LNHDA and CDR2 SQIVND (reference sequence). The CDR3 has 13 residues. V was trimmed by 3 bases and J by 7 bases, leaving 10 bases between them. The CDR3 DNA reads TGTGCCAGTAGTATTATGTCGGCTAATGAGCAGTTCTTC. Translating gives CASSIMSANEQFF.

The J gene is TRBJ1-2, the V gene TRBV10-3; D not resolved. The germline CDR1 and CDR2 sequences are ENHRY and SYGVKD. The ends were cut back, 0 bases at V and 5 bases at J, with 7 bases in the middle. The CDR3 length is 13 residues. The CDR3 bases are TGTGCCATCAGTGAGTCAATAGGGTATGGCTACACCTTC. It yields the protein CAISESIGYGYTF.

This clone was seen just once. J is TRBJ2-5 and V is TRBV4-1, with D possibly TRBD2 on 6 matching bases. V lost 4 bases to trimming and J lost 2 bases, with 11 bases between them. The CDR3 has 14 amino acids. Looked up from germline, CDR1 is MGHRA and CDR2 is YSYEKL. The CDR3 DNA is TGCGCCAGCAGCCCTATGAGCGGGCAAGAGACCCAGTACTTC. It specifies CASSPMSGQETQYF.

The table lists this clone with many counts. This chain joins TRBV5-1 and TRBJ2-2; possible D gene TRBD1, 6 bases. Trimming cost V 5 bases and J 6 bases, with 17 bases left between them. Germline V gene sequence: CDR1 SGHRS, CDR2 YFSETQ. CDR3 length equals 15 residues. The CDR3 loop reads CASRPQAGASGELFF. The CDR3 region has the DNA TGCGCCAGCAGGCCCCAGGCAGGGGCGTCCGGGGAGCTGTTTTTT.

As concerns this clone: Sequence at one end of the junction differs from germline and may be a read error. The rearrangement links TRBV2 to TRBJ1-3, with 9 bases lining up with TRBD1. Per germline, CDR1 SNHLY and CDR2 FYNNEI. The CDR3 covers 15 residues. Here the CDR3 DNA reads TGTGCCAGCAGGGAAGAGACAGGGGGAGGAAACACCATATATTTT. Translation: CASREETGGGNTIYF.

The chain joins TRBV29-1 to TRBJ2-3, with D perhaps being TRBD1 or TRBD2 (6 bases each). Trimming pared 7 bases from V and 2 bases from J, leaving 13 bases between. Germline V gene lookup returns CDR1 SQVTM and CDR2 ANQGSEA. The CDR3 is 13 residues long. This CDR3 is CSAVGGVTDTQYF. The CDR3 DNA is TGCAGCGCCGTCGGGGGCGTCACAGATACGCAGTATTTT.

The J gene is TRBJ2-7, the V gene TRBV6-5; TRBD1 is a possible D gene (5 bases). CDR1 and CDR2 from the germline V gene are MNHEY and SVGAGI. Trimming stripped 0 bases from V and 1 base from J, with 7 bases between. The CDR3 sequence is 14 residues long. This CDR3 is CASSYSRQSYEQYF. CDR3 bases: TGTGCCAGCAGTTACTCGAGACAGTCCTACGAGCAGTACTTC.

The chain recombines TRBV5-1 with TRBJ1-6; D perhaps matches TRBD1 (5 bases). Germline CDR1 SGHRS, CDR2 YFSETQ. The V gene lost 0 bases and the J gene lost 9 bases, with 16 bases spanning the gap. The CDR3 is 16 amino acids. Written as DNA, the CDR3 is TGCGCCAGCAGCTTGGACGGACGGGCGCAGGGTTCACCCCTCCACTTT. Its translation is CASSLDGRAQGSPLHF.

CDR3 nucleotides: TGTGCCACCAGCAGAGATATTACGTTTACCAACACTGAAGCTTTCTTT. Translating gives CATSRDITFTNTEAFF. The chain is built from TRBV15 and TRBJ1-1; D uncertain. CDR1 is LNHNV, CDR2 YYDKDF, per germline (reference sequence). There are 16 residues in the CDR3. The V and J ends lost 0 bases and 2 bases respectively, with 13 bases between them.

This chain uses TRBV19 with TRBJ2-1; possible D gene TRBD1, 6 bases. Trimming took off 5 bases at V and 8 bases at J, with 22 bases between the two ends. Per germline, CDR1 LNHDA and CDR2 SQIVND (reference sequence). The CDR3 extends over 16 amino acids. The CDR3 region is CASSDRSGTRKDEQFF. DNA for the CDR3: TGTGCCAGTAGTGACCGTTCCGGGACAAGAAAGGATGAGCAGTTCTTC.

In this sample, this clone turned up once. The chain employs TRBV5-4 and TRBJ1-4; weak D call: TRBD1 (6 bases). From germline, CDR1 is SGHNT and CDR2 YYREEE (reference sequence). This CDR3 is built from 16 residues. The V gene lost 1 base and the J gene lost 0 bases, with 10 bases spanning the gap. DNA for the CDR3: TGTGCCAGCAGCTTGACAGGGACTGCAACTAATGAAAAACTGTTTTTT. It specifies CASSLTGTATNEKLFF.

The chain links TRBV15 to TRBJ1-1, with D hard to call. This CDR3 is built from 15 residues. CDR1 is LNHNV and CDR2 is YYDKDF in the germline V gene (reference sequence). Between the trimmed V and J ends, which lost 5 bases and 5 bases, there was a span of 18 bases. The CDR3 DNA reads TGTGCCACCAGCTTTGGGCAGGTCATGGGAACTGAAGCTTTCTTT. Protein sequence: CATSFGQVMGTEAFF.

The chain recombines TRBV11-2 with TRBJ1-2, with a tentative D call TRBD1 (5 bases). Germline CDR1 reads SGHAT; CDR2 reads FQNNGV. There are 12 residues in the CDR3. The V end lost 5 bases, the J end lost 13 bases, and 17 bases lay between the germline ends. The CDR3 DNA sequence: TGTGCCAGCAGCGCCGGGACGCATAGCTTCACCTTC. This gives the protein CASSAGTHSFTF. Full variable domain (outside the CDR3, taken from reference TRBV11-2 and TRBJ1-2): EAGVAQSPRYKIIEKRQSVAFWCNPISGHATLYWYQQILGQGPKLLIQFQNNGVVDDSQLPKDRFSAERLKGVDSTLKIQPAKLEDSAVYLCASSAGTHSFTFGSGTRLTVV.

J is TRBJ2-1 and V is TRBV27, with 12 bases lining up with TRBD2. With V trimmed by 8 bases and J by 6 bases, 8 bases remained unmatched. Germline V lookup: CDR1 MNHEY, CDR2 SMNVEV (reference sequence). This CDR3 is built from 15 residues. This chain's CDR3 is CASWTSGERGNEQFF. The CDR3 nucleotides read TGTGCCAGCTGGACTAGCGGGGAAAGGGGCAATGAGCAGTTCTTC.